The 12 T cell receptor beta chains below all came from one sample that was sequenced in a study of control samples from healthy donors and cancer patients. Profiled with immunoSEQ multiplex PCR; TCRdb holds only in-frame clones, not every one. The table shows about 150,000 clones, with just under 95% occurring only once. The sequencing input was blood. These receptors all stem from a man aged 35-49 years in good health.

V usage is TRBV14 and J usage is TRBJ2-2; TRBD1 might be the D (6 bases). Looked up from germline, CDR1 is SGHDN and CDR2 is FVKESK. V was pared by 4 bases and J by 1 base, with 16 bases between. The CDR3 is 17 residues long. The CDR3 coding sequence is TGTGCCAGCAGCCCTTTGTCCGGGACACTGAACACCGGGGAGCTGTTTTTT. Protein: CASSPLSGTLNTGELFF.

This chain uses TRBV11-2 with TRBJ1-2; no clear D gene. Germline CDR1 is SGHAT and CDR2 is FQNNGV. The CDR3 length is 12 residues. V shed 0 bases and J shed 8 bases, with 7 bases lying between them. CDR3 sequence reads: CASSLDGRGYTF. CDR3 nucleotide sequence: TGTGCCAGCAGCTTAGATGGCAGGGGCTACACCTTC.

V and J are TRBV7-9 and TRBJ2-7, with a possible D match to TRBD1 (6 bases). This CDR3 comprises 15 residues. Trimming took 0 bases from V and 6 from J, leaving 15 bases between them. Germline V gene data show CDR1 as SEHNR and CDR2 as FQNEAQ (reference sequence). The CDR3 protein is CASSLAGTSKGEQYF. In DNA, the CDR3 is TGTGCCAGCAGCTTAGCAGGGACATCCAAGGGCGAGCAGTACTTC.

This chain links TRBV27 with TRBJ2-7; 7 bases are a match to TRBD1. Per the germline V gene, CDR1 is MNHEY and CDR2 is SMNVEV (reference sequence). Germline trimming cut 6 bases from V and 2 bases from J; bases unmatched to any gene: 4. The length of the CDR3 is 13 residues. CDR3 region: CASSRQGPYEQYF. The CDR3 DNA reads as TGTGCCAGCAGCCGACAGGGCCCCTACGAGCAGTACTTC.

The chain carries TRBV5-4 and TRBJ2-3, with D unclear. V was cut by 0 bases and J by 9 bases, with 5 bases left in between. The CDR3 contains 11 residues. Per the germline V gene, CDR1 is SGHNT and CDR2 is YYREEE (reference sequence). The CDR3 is CASSLGDTQYF. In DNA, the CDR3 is TGTGCCAGCAGCTTGGGAGACACGCAGTATTTT.

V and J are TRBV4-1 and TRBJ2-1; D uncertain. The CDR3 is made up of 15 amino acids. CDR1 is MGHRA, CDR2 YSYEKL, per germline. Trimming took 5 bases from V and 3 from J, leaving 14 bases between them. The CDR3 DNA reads TGCGCCAGCAGCGTCGACTCGAATGGCTACAATGAGCAGTTCTTC. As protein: CASSVDSNGYNEQFF.

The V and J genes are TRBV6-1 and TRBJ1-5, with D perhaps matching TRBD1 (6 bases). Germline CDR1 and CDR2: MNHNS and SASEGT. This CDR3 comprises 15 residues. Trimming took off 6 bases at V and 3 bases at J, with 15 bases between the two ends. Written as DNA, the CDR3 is TGTGCCAGCAGGGTACAGAGGGACACCAATCAGCCCCAGCATTTT. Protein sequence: CASRVQRDTNQPQHF.

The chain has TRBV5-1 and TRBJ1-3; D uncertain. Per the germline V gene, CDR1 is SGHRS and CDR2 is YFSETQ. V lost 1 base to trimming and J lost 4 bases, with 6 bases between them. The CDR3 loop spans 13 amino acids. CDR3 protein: CASSLTTGNTIYF. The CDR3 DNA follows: TGCGCCAGCAGCTTGACAACAGGAAACACCATATATTTT.

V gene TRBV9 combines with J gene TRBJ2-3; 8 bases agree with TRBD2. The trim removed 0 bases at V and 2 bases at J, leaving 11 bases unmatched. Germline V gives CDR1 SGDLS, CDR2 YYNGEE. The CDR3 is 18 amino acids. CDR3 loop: CASSVALGTSRDTDTQYF. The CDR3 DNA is TGTGCCAGCAGCGTAGCTTTAGGGACTAGTCGGGACACAGATACGCAGTATTTT. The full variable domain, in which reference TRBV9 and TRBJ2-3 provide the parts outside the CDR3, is DSGVTQTPKHLITATGQRVTLRCSPRSGDLSVYWYQQSLDQGLQFLIQYYNGEERAKGNILERFSAQQFPDLHSELNLSSLELGDSALYFCASSVALGTSRDTDTQYFGPGTRLTVL.

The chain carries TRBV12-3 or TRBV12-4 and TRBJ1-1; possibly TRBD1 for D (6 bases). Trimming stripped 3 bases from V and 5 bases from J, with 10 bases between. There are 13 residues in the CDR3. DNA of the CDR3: TGTGCCAGCAGTTTCGGGACAAGGACTGAAGCTTTCTTT. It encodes CASSFGTRTEAFF.

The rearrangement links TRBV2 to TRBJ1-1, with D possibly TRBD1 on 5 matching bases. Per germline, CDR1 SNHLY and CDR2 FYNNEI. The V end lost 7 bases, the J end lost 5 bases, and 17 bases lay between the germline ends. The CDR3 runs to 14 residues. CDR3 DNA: TGTGCCAGCACTTTCACTCTCGAGGGGACTGAAGCTTTCTTT. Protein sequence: CASTFTLEGTEAFF.

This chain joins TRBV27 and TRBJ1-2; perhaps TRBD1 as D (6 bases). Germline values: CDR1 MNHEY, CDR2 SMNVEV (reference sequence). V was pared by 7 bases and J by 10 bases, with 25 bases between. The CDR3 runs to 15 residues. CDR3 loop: CASKWRRGGAADYTF. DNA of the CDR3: TGTGCCAGCAAATGGAGGCGGGGGGGGGCAGCCGACTACACCTTC.